This T cell receptor (beta chain) comes out of a study of CD8 T cells in ankylosing spondylitis. Quantitative 5'-RACE with molecular barcodes generated TCR beta libraries. TCRdb independently ran MiXCR on the 5' RACE reads; one entry per CDR3 protein. The table lists about 500,000 distinct CDR3 sequences, about 12% of them singletons. V gave up 4 bases and J gave up 10 bases, with 10 bases separating them. The CDR3 has 11 amino acids. Germline CDR1 MGHDK, CDR2 SYGVNS. Study results and limitations: Disease-linked clones were reportedly significantly enriched in matched ankylosing spondylitis synovial fluid. Earlier work had already found some motif variants in reactive arthritis synovial fluid and blood. Blood from ankylosing spondylitis patients appeared to carry a characteristic roughly 8-variant TCR beta motif.

This clonotype was found a few times. Its antigen remains unknown. The receptor comes from a male donor with ankylosing spondylitis. The sequencing sample was made of blood, either unsorted or a sorted T cell fraction (not recorded which). The chain joins TRBV25-1 to TRBJ1-1; D possibly corresponds to TRBD1 (6 bases). The CDR3 nucleotides read TGTGCCAGCAGTGGGGGACAAGGAGCTTTCTTT. Amino acid sequence: CASSGGQGAFF.